This T cell receptor (beta chain) was profiled in a study of T-cell reconstitution after alpha-beta-depleted transplantation in children. The study, taken as a whole, reports: Expanded graft clones, several hundred of them, were reportedly the source of alpha-beta T cells about two months after transplant. Once a year had passed after transplant, T-cell counts and diversity came mostly from newly produced T cells. Day-60 TCRbeta diversity that was high in some patients was derived from surviving recipient T cells and thymic progenitors.

TCRbeta library construction was performed incorporating unique molecular identifiers. MiXCR, applied by TCRdb to the PCR reads, yields one record per CDR3 protein. This table holds about 610,000 distinct CDR3 sequences, roughly a quarter found once. The V end lost 7 bases, the J end lost 1 base, and 11 bases lay between the germline ends. This CDR3 spans 13 amino acids. Germline V gene sequence: CDR1 LGHDT, CDR2 YNNKEL (reference sequence). About this clonotype itself: The antigen remains unidentified.

The rearrangement links TRBV3-1 to TRBJ2-7; TRBD2 might be the D (5 bases). The sample in question was PBMCs, obtained before TCRalphabeta/CD19-depleted stem cell transplant. This clonotype was sampled from a boy under three years old with Wiskott-Aldrich syndrome, due to receive a stem cell transplant. The CDR3 region is CASIMSGSYEQYF. Written as DNA, the CDR3 is TGTGCCAGCATTATGTCGGGGTCCTACGAGCAGTACTTC.